The 26 T cell receptor beta chains below all came from one sample that was sequenced in a study of blood T cell repertoires in COVID-19. Libraries were prepared by immunoSEQ multiplex PCR; TCRdb keeps only in-frame clonotypes and omits some of them. The repertoire includes about 44,000 clones, approximately 88% of them detected once, and roughly 1.3% sits in the top ten. The sequenced material came from peripheral blood. Receptor source: a woman aged 40 to 49 with acute or convalescent COVID-19.

V usage is TRBV11-3 and J usage is TRBJ2-2; D possibly corresponds to TRBD2 (5 bases). The CDR3 spans 13 residues. V was trimmed by 1 base and J by 7 bases, leaving 7 bases between them. CDR1 and CDR2 (germline): SGHNT, YENEEA. In DNA, the CDR3 is TGTGCCAGCAGCTTAGGGGAGAGCGGGGAGCTGTTTTTT. Its protein is CASSLGESGELFF.

This chain uses TRBV5-1 with TRBJ1-4; D might be TRBD1 (5 bases). This CDR3 is 17 amino acids long. The V gene's germline CDR1 is SGHRS and CDR2 YFSETQ. Trimming removed 0 bases at V and 0 bases at J, with 12 bases between. The CDR3 reads CASSLAPWGPTNEKLFF. The CDR3 bases are TGCGCCAGCAGCTTGGCGCCGTGGGGCCCAACTAATGAAAAACTGTTTTTT.

The genes are TRBV5-6 and TRBJ2-7; 7 positions match TRBD1. The CDR3 is 13 residues long. Trimming took 3 bases from V and 2 from J; bases not matched to a gene: 2. Germline V CDR1 and CDR2: SGHDT, YYEEEE. CDR3 DNA: TGTGCCAGCAGCTCGACAGGGACCTACGAGCAGTACTTC. It is translated as CASSSTGTYEQYF.

CDR3 residues: CAISGTSGSMTDTQYF. As DNA, the CDR3 is TGTGCCATCAGTGGGACTAGCGGGAGTATGACAGATACGCAGTATTTT. The V call is TRBV10-3, the J call TRBJ2-3; the match to TRBD2 covers 13 bases. V lost 4 bases, J lost 3 bases, and 4 bases stayed unmatched. In germline, CDR1 is ENHRY, CDR2 SYGVKD. CDR3 length equals 16 residues.

V gene TRBV7-3 combines with J gene TRBJ2-4, with D possibly matching TRBD2 (6 bases). Germline CDR1 and CDR2: SGHTA and FQGTGA. V shed 5 bases and J shed 3 bases, with 17 bases lying between them. This CDR3 comprises 16 residues. CDR3 sequence reads: CASSPYPGLDKNIQYF. The CDR3 bases are TGTGCCAGCAGCCCGTATCCGGGACTCGACAAAAACATTCAGTACTTC.

The rearrangement uses TRBV21-1 and TRBJ2-7; the DNA was not used to check the table's D call, TRBD2. TRBV21-1 is shown as a pseudogene. This CDR3 region has 14 residues. The CDR3 protein is CASSQGGLVNEQYF. Here the CDR3 DNA reads TGTGCCAGCTCCCAAGGGGGACTAGTGAACGAGCAGTACTTC.

The gene calls are TRBV6-5 and TRBJ1-3, with D perhaps TRBD1 (5 bases). The germline gives CDR1 MNHEY, CDR2 SVGAGI. The CDR3 runs 14 residues. The V and J ends lost 2 bases and 0 bases respectively, with 5 bases between them. CDR3 coding DNA: TGTGCCAGCAGTTACAGGGGCTCTGGAAACACCATATATTTT. Its protein product is CASSYRGSGNTIYF.

This clone was detected once. As DNA, the CDR3 is TGTGCCAGTCGCGGGGGATACAATGAGCAGTTCTTC. Encoded protein: CASRGGYNEQFF. The chain couples TRBV19 to TRBJ2-1, with TRBD2 matching over 7 bases. The CDR3 contains 12 residues. V trimming: 8 bases; J trimming: 4 bases; junction bases outside the gene matches: 2. Germline loops: CDR1 LNHDA, CDR2 SQIVND (reference sequence).

The DNA of the CDR3 is TGCAGCGTTGAAGTGCAGGAGGGAGCCTACGAGCAGTACTTC. Translating gives CSVEVQEGAYEQYF. The gene calls are TRBV29-1 and TRBJ2-7; D is possibly TRBD2 (6 bases). Trimming left V 1 base short and J 2 bases short, with 12 bases between. The CDR3 length is 14 residues. Germline CDR1 and CDR2: SQVTM and ANQGSEA.

The chain employs TRBV5-4 and TRBJ1-3; 8 bases agree with TRBD1. The CDR3 runs 14 residues. After removal of 10 bases from V and 4 bases from J, the junction contained 10 bases not matched to a gene. The germline V gene encodes CDR1 SGHNT and CDR2 YYREEE (reference sequence). DNA for the CDR3: TGTGCCGGCTCAGGGGGCTTAGCGGGAAACACCATATATTTT. Translating it yields CAGSGGLAGNTIYF. The whole variable domain, remainder taken from reference TRBV5-4 and TRBJ1-3, is ETGVTQSPTHLIKTRGQQVTLRCSSQSGHNTVSWYQQALGQGPQFIFQYYREEENGRGNFPPRFSGLQFPNYSSELNVNALELDDSALYLCAGSGGLAGNTIYFGEGSWLTVV.

This sequence joins TRBV6-2 or TRBV6-3 and TRBJ2-2; TRBD2 agrees at 13 bases. The CDR3 consists of 15 residues. Germline V gene lookup returns CDR1 MNHEY and CDR2 SVGEGT. V trimming: 4 bases; J trimming: 7 bases; junction bases outside the gene matches: 3. CDR3 sequence (DNA): TGTGCCAGCAGTTCCAGGACTAGCGGGGGCGGGGAGCTGTTTTTT. Encoded protein: CASSSRTSGGGELFF.

The rearrangement joins TRBV27 to TRBJ2-2; D is unclear. CDR1 is MNHEY, CDR2 SMNVEV, per germline (reference sequence). The CDR3 length is 13 residues. The V gene lost 7 bases and the J gene lost 2 bases, with 8 bases spanning the gap. The CDR3 DNA reads TGTGCCAGCACCGAACTCAACACCGGGGAGCTGTTTTTT. Protein sequence: CASTELNTGELFF.

This clone was picked up one time. The chain is built from TRBV6-1 and TRBJ1-1; 9 bases line up with TRBD1. The CDR3 contains 17 residues. With V trimmed by 4 bases and J by 5 bases, 14 bases remained unmatched. Looked up from germline, CDR1 is MNHNS and CDR2 is SASEGT. The DNA of the CDR3 is TGTGCCAGCAGTGGCCTTAGGACCGGGACAGGGTGGACTGAAGCTTTCTTT. Translating gives CASSGLRTGTGWTEAFF.

J is TRBJ2-2 and V is TRBV19; 7 nucleotides agree with TRBD1. Losses at the gene ends were 4 bases for V and 4 bases for J; bases not matched to a gene: 9. The CDR3 extends over 16 amino acids. The germline V gene has CDR1 LNHDA and CDR2 SQIVND (reference sequence). The CDR3 here is CASSTRTGSSTGELFF. The CDR3 bases are TGTGCCAGTAGTACCAGGACAGGTTCTAGCACCGGGGAGCTGTTTTTT.

This chain connects TRBV28 to TRBJ2-7; 8 bases are a match to TRBD1. V trimming: 5 bases; J trimming: 3 bases; junction bases outside the gene matches: 15. From germline, CDR1 is MDHEN and CDR2 SYDVKM. CDR3 length: 17 residues. The CDR3 loop reads CASSPGTGLPFDYEQYF. The CDR3 region has the DNA TGTGCCAGCAGTCCCGGGACAGGTTTACCCTTTGACTACGAGCAGTACTTC.

The chain recombines TRBV5-1 with TRBJ2-7; a weak D match, TRBD2 (7 bases). V lost 4 bases and J 3 bases, leaving 14 bases between the germline ends. Germline-derived CDR1 and CDR2 are SGHRS and YFSETQ. The CDR3 totals 14 residues. CDR3: CASSPGGQGYEQYF. DNA of the CDR3: TGCGCCAGCAGCCCGGGGGGCCAGGGCTACGAGCAGTACTTC.

The chain has TRBV3-1 (or the pseudogene TRBV3-2) and TRBJ2-3; TRBD2 matches at 9 bases. V dropped 0 bases and J dropped 5; count of bases not matched to a gene: 9. The CDR3 runs 17 residues. Germline V gives CDR1 LGHDT, CDR2 YNNKEL (reference sequence). The CDR3 region has the DNA TGTGCCAGCAGCCAAGAGGCGCTAGCGGGGCTGGGAGATACGCAGTATTTT. Its protein is CASSQEALAGLGDTQYF.

The rearrangement uses TRBV28 and TRBJ1-6; D not certain. Trimming stripped 8 bases from V and 5 bases from J, with 10 bases between. This CDR3 has 13 residues. CDR1 is MDHEN, CDR2 SYDVKM, per germline. CDR3 residues: CASLRIDNSPLHF. The CDR3 region has the DNA TGTGCCAGCTTACGTATAGATAATTCACCCCTCCACTTT.

This rearrangement joins TRBV2 to TRBJ1-5; D may be TRBD1 (6 bases). With 7 bases removed from V and 5 bases from J, the gap between germline ends came to 15 bases. This CDR3 is built from 14 residues. Germline CDR1 and CDR2: SNHLY and FYNNEI. The CDR3 reads CASTLGGAHQPQHF. CDR3 nucleotides: TGTGCCAGCACCCTAGGGGGGGCGCATCAGCCCCAGCATTTT.

The gene calls are TRBV4-1 and TRBJ2-7; possibly TRBD1 for D (5 bases). In germline, CDR1 is MGHRA, CDR2 YSYEKL. This CDR3 has 13 amino acids. The ends were cut back, 3 bases at V and 5 bases at J, with 11 bases in the middle. The CDR3 nucleotides read TGCGCCAGCAGCCACCTCGGACAACACGAGCAGTACTTC. This encodes CASSHLGQHEQYF.

The genes are TRBV7-2 and TRBJ2-1; the match to TRBD1 covers 9 bases. Trimming at V came to 5 bases and at J to 6 bases, leaving 11 bases not matched to a gene. Germline V gene sequence: CDR1 SGHTA, CDR2 FQGNSA. The CDR3 consists of 16 residues. The CDR3 nucleotides are TGTGCCAGCAGCCATGAGGCCGGGACAGGGTCCAATGAGCAGTTCTTC. It codes for CASSHEAGTGSNEQFF.

V usage is TRBV9 and J usage is TRBJ1-4; D remains unclear. V was clipped by 0 bases and J by 4 bases, with 13 bases between them. This CDR3 region has 16 residues. Per the germline V gene, CDR1 is SGDLS and CDR2 is YYNGEE. CDR3 amino acids: CASSVGVRSSNEKLFF. Here the CDR3 DNA reads TGTGCCAGCAGCGTAGGAGTGAGGAGTAGTAATGAAAAACTGTTTTTT. The whole variable domain, remainder taken from reference TRBV9 and TRBJ1-4, is DSGVTQTPKHLITATGQRVTLRCSPRSGDLSVYWYQQSLDQGLQFLIQYYNGEERAKGNILERFSAQQFPDLHSELNLSSLELGDSALYFCASSVGVRSSNEKLFFGSGTQLSVL.

The chain recombines TRBV19 with TRBJ1-1; no definite D call. V was trimmed by 7 bases and J by 1 base, leaving 7 bases between them. There are 12 residues in the CDR3. The germline V gene encodes CDR1 LNHDA and CDR2 SQIVND (reference sequence). CDR3 amino acids: CASMSGNTEAFF. The CDR3 DNA is TGTGCCAGTATGTCAGGGAACACTGAAGCTTTCTTT. The full variable domain, completed using reference TRBV19 and TRBJ1-1, is DGGITQSPKYLFRKEGQNVTLSCEQNLNHDAMYWYRQDPGQGLRLIYYSQIVNDFQKGDIAEGYSVSREKKESFPLTVTSAQKNPTAFYLCASMSGNTEAFFGQGTRLTVV.

The rearrangement uses TRBV5-1 and TRBJ1-6; D is unclear. Trimming shortened V by 1 base and J by 7 bases, and 6 bases separated the two germline ends. CDR3 size: 13 residues. The germline V gene encodes CDR1 SGHRS and CDR2 YFSETQ. The CDR3 is CASSLTQNSPLHF. The CDR3 nucleotides are TGCGCCAGCAGCTTGACCCAGAATTCACCCCTCCACTTT.

V gene TRBV28 combines with J gene TRBJ1-1; 11 bases line up with TRBD1. The CDR3 spans 14 residues. CDR1 MDHEN and CDR2 SYDVKM come from the germline V gene. With 8 bases clipped from V and 2 bases from J, the junction kept 4 bases outside the gene matches. The DNA for the CDR3 is TGTGCCAGCGCCTGGACAGGGGGCAACACTGAAGCTTTCTTT. Protein sequence: CASAWTGGNTEAFF.

The rearrangement joins TRBV5-1 to TRBJ2-7, with D possibly being TRBD2 (5 bases). This CDR3 comprises 15 residues. Trimming cost V 4 bases and J 5 bases, with 19 bases left between them. Germline loops: CDR1 SGHRS, CDR2 YFSETQ. The CDR3 spells CASSPLTGNNNEQYF. CDR3 DNA: TGCGCCAGCAGCCCCCTAACGGGGAACAACAACGAGCAGTACTTC.